The 4 T cell receptor beta chains listed next were all sequenced from one sample in a study of blood T cell repertoires in COVID-19. Measured with immunoSEQ multiplex PCR; TCRdb has only the in-frame clones, and not every one. The data show about 230,000 clones, roughly 84% seen once. Specimen: peripheral blood. The receptors derive from a middle-aged woman who had recovered from COVID-19.

The rearrangement joins TRBV7-9 to TRBJ2-1; possible D gene TRBD1, 5 bases. Germline V gene data show CDR1 as SEHNR and CDR2 as FQNEAQ (reference sequence). Trimming shortened V by 3 bases and J by 7 bases, and 22 bases separated the two germline ends. The CDR3 runs to 17 residues. CDR3 DNA sequence: TGTGCCAGCAGCTTTGCGTTGGGGCAGAAGACATTTAATGAGCAGTTCTTC. This translates into CASSFALGQKTFNEQFF.

The V call is TRBV6-2 or TRBV6-3, the J call TRBJ2-7; D unresolved. The germline V gene has CDR1 MNHEY and CDR2 SVGEGT. The CDR3 is 15 residues long. The germline V and J ends were trimmed by 0 bases and 5 bases, with 14 bases remaining between them. Here the CDR3 DNA reads TGTGCCAGCAGTTACTCGAAGTTCAACAGACACGAGCAGTACTTC. It codes for CASSYSKFNRHEQYF.

The DNA of the CDR3 is TGTGCCAGTGGGCGGGGGGGACAGACCAAAAACATTCAGTACTTC. This codes for CASGRGGQTKNIQYF. V gene TRBV19 combines with J gene TRBJ2-4; 9 bases fit TRBD2. Trimming removed 8 bases from V and 2 bases from J; junction bases left unmatched: 7. The CDR3 sequence is 15 residues long. Germline assignment: CDR1 LNHDA and CDR2 SQIVND (reference sequence).

The rearrangement joins TRBV5-1 to TRBJ2-6; D unclear. CDR3 size: 15 residues. Germline assignment: CDR1 SGHRS and CDR2 YFSETQ. V was cut by 1 base and J by 0 bases, with 5 bases left in between. The CDR3 protein is CASSLTSSGANVLTF. DNA of the CDR3: TGCGCCAGCAGCTTGACGAGCTCTGGGGCCAACGTCCTGACTTTC. The full variable domain, with the rest looked up from reference TRBV5-1 and TRBJ2-6, is KAGVTQTPRYLIKTRGQQVTLSCSPISGHRSVSWYQQTPGQGLQFLFEYFSETQRNKGNFPGRFSGRQFSNSRSEMNVSTLELGDSALYLCASSLTSSGANVLTFGAGSRLTVL.